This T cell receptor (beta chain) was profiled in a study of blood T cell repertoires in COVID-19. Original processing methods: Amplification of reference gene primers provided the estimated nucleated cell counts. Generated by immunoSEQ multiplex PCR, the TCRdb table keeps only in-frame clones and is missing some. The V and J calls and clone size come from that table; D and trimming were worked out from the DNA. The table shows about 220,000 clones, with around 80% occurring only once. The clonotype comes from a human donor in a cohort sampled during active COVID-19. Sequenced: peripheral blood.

The CDR3 sequence: CASSISGGFGQPQHF. The CDR3 bases are TGTGCCAGTAGTATAAGTGGGGGGTTTGGACAGCCCCAGCATTTT. This chain joins TRBV19 and TRBJ1-5; D is possibly TRBD1 (5 bases). In germline, CDR1 is LNHDA, CDR2 SQIVND (reference sequence). The length of the CDR3 is 15 residues. Deletions cut 2 bases from V and 7 bases from J, with 15 bases between.